The 32 T cell receptor beta chains given below trace back to one sample, sequenced in a study of blood T cells in healthy people across ages. Alongside a J-beta primer mix, a sample-barcoded 5' primer served in a second PCR lasting about 7 to 12 cycles. TCRdb analysed the 5' RACE reads with MiXCR anew, one entry per CDR3 protein. Of 650,000 to 800,000 distinct CDR3 sequences listed, roughly half are singletons. The sequenced material came from blood. The source is a woman of 80 years or more in good health.

A note on this clonotype: This may arise from a read error, as a much more abundant clone is one base away. The V call is TRBV20-1, the J call TRBJ2-1; D is unclear. The CDR3 consists of 12 residues. The V gene's germline CDR1 is DFQATT and CDR2 SNEGSKA (reference sequence). Trimming removed 7 bases at V and 6 bases at J, with 13 bases between. The CDR3 coding sequence is TGCAGTGATGGACGCCAACGCAATGAGCAGTTCTTC. Translation gives CSDGRQRNEQFF.

This sequence joins TRBV29-1 and TRBJ2-5; D is ambiguous. V was cut by 0 bases and J by 11 bases, with 25 bases left in between. The CDR3 runs to 16 residues. Per the germline V gene, CDR1 is SQVTM and CDR2 is ANQGSEA. Here the CDR3 reads CSVEDARARSRHEQYF. In nucleotides, the CDR3 is TGCAGCGTTGAAGATGCCCGGGCTCGGTCTAGGCATGAGCAGTACTTC.

This clonotype was detected only a few times. The rearrangement links TRBV20-1 to TRBJ2-1; TRBD2 agrees at 8 bases. Germline V CDR1 and CDR2: DFQATT, SNEGSKA (reference sequence). This CDR3 is built from 14 residues. V lost 1 base to trimming and J lost 8 bases; unmatched junction nucleotides: 7. This CDR3 reads CSARAGGPWDEQFF. Written as DNA, the CDR3 is TGCAGTGCTAGAGCGGGAGGGCCCTGGGATGAGCAGTTCTTC.

The CDR3 region has the DNA TGTGCCAGCGACCAGGGGAAGGTTGGCTACACCTTC. It yields the protein CASDQGKVGYTF. The chain employs TRBV6-6 and TRBJ1-2; D possibly corresponds to TRBD1 (6 bases). CDR3 length equals 12 residues. Germline V gene lookup returns CDR1 MNHNY and CDR2 SVGAGI (reference sequence). V lost 8 bases and J 7 bases, leaving 14 bases between the germline ends.

Ten or more counts support this clonotype. The chain recombines TRBV12-3 or TRBV12-4 with TRBJ2-1; maybe TRBD2 (6 bases). The V gene lost 7 bases and the J gene lost 10 bases, with 14 bases spanning the gap. This CDR3 is 12 amino acids long. The CDR3 here is CASILDRGEQFF. CDR3 DNA sequence: TGTGCCAGCATCCTTGACCGGGGGGAGCAGTTCTTC.

This clonotype was counted many times. This chain connects TRBV9 to TRBJ2-7; D might be TRBD1 (6 bases). Germline loops: CDR1 SGDLS, CDR2 YYNGEE. There are 13 residues in the CDR3. V was cut by 3 bases and J by 4 bases, with 11 bases left in between. CDR3 protein: CASSANQGYEQYF. For the CDR3, the DNA is TGTGCCAGCAGCGCGAACCAGGGGTACGAGCAGTACTTC.

V is TRBV5-1 and J is TRBJ2-1; D may be TRBD2 (5 bases). This CDR3 is built from 14 residues. V was cut by 3 bases and J by 9 bases, with 16 bases left in between. Per the germline V gene, CDR1 is SGHRS and CDR2 is YFSETQ. CDR3 coding DNA: TGCGCCAGCAGCTCTGAGGGAACCTCGGTTGAGCAGTTCTTC. This codes for CASSSEGTSVEQFF.

Regarding this clonotype: Given a much more abundant clone one base away, this may be a read error. The rearrangement joins TRBV2 to TRBJ2-6; a possible D gene is TRBD1 (5 bases). This CDR3 has 12 amino acids. Germline CDR1 SNHLY, CDR2 FYNNEI. For the CDR3, the DNA is TGTGCCAGCCACTCTGGGGCCAGCGTCCTGACTTTC. As protein: CASHSGASVLTF.

The V gene is TRBV18, the J gene TRBJ2-7; D tentatively fits TRBD1 or TRBD2 (5 bases each). Germline V gene data show CDR1 as KGHSH and CDR2 as LQKENI. The CDR3 extends over 14 amino acids. V lost 2 bases to trimming and J lost 3 bases, with 11 bases between them. The CDR3 sequence is CASSPTGTIYEQYF. As DNA, the CDR3 is TGTGCCAGCTCACCAACGGGGACGATCTACGAGCAGTACTTC.

This chain links TRBV11-2 with TRBJ2-1; 8 nucleotides align to TRBD2. The CDR3 is 15 residues long. The trim removed 5 bases at V and 5 bases at J, leaving 8 bases unmatched. Germline V gives CDR1 SGHAT, CDR2 FQNNGV. CDR3 amino acids: CASSPRGAGDNEQFF. DNA for the CDR3: TGTGCCAGCAGCCCCCGCGGAGCGGGGGACAATGAGCAGTTCTTC.

The sample holds one count of this clonotype. This chain uses TRBV20-1 with TRBJ2-3, with D uncertain. The germline gives CDR1 DFQATT, CDR2 SNEGSKA (reference sequence). The CDR3 loop spans 13 amino acids. The V end lost 2 bases, the J end lost 2 bases, and 8 bases lay between the germline ends. CDR3 protein: CSARYPYTDTQYF. The CDR3 nucleotides read TGCAGTGCTAGATACCCGTACACAGATACGCAGTATTTT.

This chain joins TRBV20-1 and TRBJ2-2, with D perhaps TRBD1 or TRBD2 (5 bases each). The germline gives CDR1 DFQATT, CDR2 SNEGSKA (reference sequence). This CDR3 comprises 13 residues. V lost 3 bases, J lost 4 bases, and 9 bases lay in between. CDR3 bases: TGCAGTGCTAGCCCCGGGGCCACCGGGGAGCTGTTTTTT. It specifies CSASPGATGELFF.

This chain links TRBV3-1 with TRBJ2-7; 9 positions agree with TRBD1. The junction had 7 bases not matched to a gene; V was cut back by 1 base and J by 3 bases. There are 16 residues in the CDR3. Germline V CDR1 and CDR2: LGHDT, YNNKEL (reference sequence). The CDR3, as DNA: TGTGCCAGCAGCCAAGGTGTCGACAGGGGGATCTACGAGCAGTACTTC. Its translation is CASSQGVDRGIYEQYF.

This chain uses TRBV20-1 with TRBJ2-5; 8 bases are a match to TRBD2. CDR1 and CDR2 (germline): DFQATT, SNEGSKA (reference sequence). This CDR3 contains 16 residues. The V and J ends lost 6 bases and 2 bases, in that order; junction bases with no gene match: 14. CDR3 DNA: TGCAGTGCCCTGACTGCGGGAGGACCCCCACAAGAGACCCAGTACTTC. Its translation: CSALTAGGPPQETQYF.

The chain uses TRBV29-1 and TRBJ2-1; 8 positions agree with TRBD2. The ends lost 7 bases at V and 2 bases at J; junction bases unmatched: 10. Germline CDR1 and CDR2: SQVTM and ANQGSEA. The length of the CDR3 is 15 residues. The CDR3 protein is CSGRISGAPYNEQFF. The CDR3 DNA follows: TGCAGCGGCCGGATTAGCGGGGCCCCCTACAATGAGCAGTTCTTC.

The V call is TRBV5-1, the J call TRBJ2-3; a possible D gene is TRBD2 (6 bases). This CDR3 contains 15 residues. Between the trimmed V and J ends, which lost 7 bases and 1 base, there was a span of 16 bases. Germline CDR1 SGHRS, CDR2 YFSETQ. CDR3 region: CASLLVDYRTDTQYF. CDR3 nucleotides: TGCGCCAGCCTTCTGGTGGACTACCGCACAGATACGCAGTATTTT. Full variable domain (remainder filled in from reference TRBV5-1 and TRBJ2-3): KAGVTQTPRYLIKTRGQQVTLSCSPISGHRSVSWYQQTPGQGLQFLFEYFSETQRNKGNFPGRFSGRQFSNSRSEMNVSTLELGDSALYLCASLLVDYRTDTQYFGPGTRLTVL.

This clonotype has a handful of counts. A much larger clone lies one base from this, so it may be a read error. The chain has TRBV5-1 and TRBJ2-3, with 8 positions matching TRBD1. This CDR3 spans 12 amino acids. CDR1 SGHRS and CDR2 YFSETQ come from the germline V gene. CDR3 nucleotide sequence: TGCGCCGGCAGGGGGCCCGCAGATACGCAGTATTTT. This encodes CAGRGPADTQYF.

This clonotype has only a few counts. V and J are TRBV9 and TRBJ1-1; D possibly corresponds to TRBD1 (5 bases). This CDR3 has 13 amino acids. Trimming removed 6 bases from V and 9 bases from J, with 18 bases in between. Germline CDR1 and CDR2: SGDLS and YYNGEE. Here the CDR3 reads CASNPVGGAKAFF. Here the CDR3 DNA reads TGTGCCAGCAACCCTGTGGGGGGTGCTAAAGCTTTCTTT.

This clonotype was found many times. This chain uses TRBV12-3 or TRBV12-4 with TRBJ2-6, with unresolved D. With 5 bases removed from V and 0 bases from J, the gap between germline ends came to 8 bases. The CDR3 is made up of 15 amino acids. CDR3 sequence (DNA): TGTGCCAGCAGTCTAGGGTACTCTGGGGCCAACGTCCTGACTTTC. Amino acid sequence: CASSLGYSGANVLTF.

In this sample, this clonotype turned up once. This chain connects TRBV10-2 to TRBJ1-6; D not resolved. CDR3 length equals 16 residues. Germline lookup yields CDR1 WSHSY and CDR2 SAAADI. V was pared by 2 bases and J by 9 bases, with 17 bases between. CDR3 amino acids: CASSEVLARFLSPLHF. The CDR3 nucleotides are TGCGCCAGCAGTGAGGTTCTGGCAAGATTTCTTTCACCCCTCCACTTT.

The CDR3 is CASSPETLNIQYF. CDR3 DNA: TGTGCCAGCAGCCCCGAGACCTTAAACATTCAGTACTTC. The V gene is TRBV7-9, the J gene TRBJ2-4; D unresolved. Germline V gene data show CDR1 as SEHNR and CDR2 as FQNEAQ (reference sequence). The ends were cut back, 5 bases at V and 6 bases at J, with 11 bases in the middle. The CDR3 has 13 residues. The whole variable domain, remainder taken from reference TRBV7-9 and TRBJ2-4, is DTGVSQNPRHKITKRGQNVTFRCDPISEHNRLYWYRQTLGQGPEFLTYFQNEAQLEKSRLLSDRFSAERPKGSFSTLEIQRTEQGDSAMYLCASSPETLNIQYFGAGTRLSVL.

The sample holds many counts of this clonotype. This chain joins TRBV14 and TRBJ2-7, with D possibly being TRBD2 (7 bases). CDR1 is SGHDN and CDR2 is FVKESK in the germline V gene. The CDR3 runs 14 residues. The V gene lost 3 bases and the J gene lost 5 bases, with 14 bases spanning the gap. CDR3 sequence (DNA): TGTGCCAGCAGCCATGCAAGGGGGACTAACGAGCAGTACTTC. Its protein product is CASSHARGTNEQYF.

The CDR3 region is CSVEDRGDLEGYTF. The CDR3 region has the DNA TGCAGCGTTGAAGATCGGGGGGACTTGGAAGGCTACACCTTC. The chain carries TRBV29-1 and TRBJ1-2; perhaps TRBD1 as D (5 bases). The CDR3 covers 14 residues. The germline V gene encodes CDR1 SQVTM and CDR2 ANQGSEA. Trimming cost V 0 bases and J 8 bases, with 16 bases left between them.

In its sample, this clonotype was seen many times. The chain couples TRBV10-3 to TRBJ2-5, with D perhaps TRBD2 (6 bases). The V end was cut by 7 bases, the J end by 1 base, with 10 bases between. The CDR3 is 13 residues long. CDR1 is ENHRY and CDR2 is SYGVKD in the germline V gene. The DNA for the CDR3 is TGTGCCATCACCGCGGGGCCCCAAGAGACCCAGTACTTC. Its protein is CAITAGPQETQYF.

The chain uses TRBV5-1 and TRBJ1-2; 9 bases fit TRBD1. Unmatched junction bases numbered 10, after V lost 7 bases and J lost 0 bases. CDR1 is SGHRS and CDR2 is YFSETQ in the germline V gene. This CDR3 has 16 residues. The CDR3 loop is CASRTGVGRANYGYTF. The CDR3 nucleotides are TGCGCCAGCCGGACAGGGGTCGGACGGGCTAACTATGGCTACACCTTC.

There are a few counts of this clonotype. As DNA, the CDR3 is TGTGCCAGCAGCACATCGGACAGGAATAATGAGCAGTTCTTC. Translating it yields CASSTSDRNNEQFF. The chain is built from TRBV7-2 and TRBJ2-1, with 7 bases fitting TRBD1. CDR3 length equals 14 residues. V was clipped by 5 bases and J by 7 bases; unmatched bases: 8. The germline V gene encodes CDR1 SGHTA and CDR2 FQGNSA.

This clonotype was detected ten times or more. Being one base from a much bigger clone, this may be a read error. The J gene is TRBJ2-7, the V gene TRBV6-6, with D perhaps matching TRBD2 (7 bases). The germline V gene encodes CDR1 MNHNY and CDR2 SVGAGI (reference sequence). The CDR3 covers 14 residues. V was pared by 6 bases and J by 0 bases, with 12 bases between. The CDR3 DNA follows: TGTGCCAGCAGAGGGGGGGCCAACTCCTACGAGCAGTACTTC. Translated, it gives CASRGGANSYEQYF.

On this clonotype: This clone may be a read error of a much larger clone one base away. V gene TRBV9 combines with J gene TRBJ2-1; D possibly matches TRBD1 or TRBD2 (6 bases each). Germline-derived CDR1 and CDR2 are SGDLS and YYNGEE. This CDR3 spans 16 amino acids. Here the CDR3 reads CVSSPQPGASYNEQFF. In DNA, the CDR3 is TGTGTCAGCAGCCCCCAACCGGGGGCCTCCTACAATGAGCAGTTCTTC.

This clonotype showed up many times. The chain links TRBV4-1 to TRBJ1-2; D gene ambiguous. The germline CDR1 and CDR2 sequences are MGHRA and YSYEKL. The germline V and J ends were trimmed by 1 base and 3 bases, with 15 bases remaining between them. The CDR3 sequence is 16 residues long. The CDR3 protein is CASSQGSYTQYYGYTF. Here the CDR3 DNA reads TGCGCCAGCAGCCAAGGGAGCTACACGCAGTACTATGGCTACACCTTC.

This clonotype appeared a single time. The genes are TRBV12-3 or TRBV12-4 and TRBJ1-2, with TRBD1 matching over 11 bases. This CDR3 contains 18 residues. The V and J ends lost 6 bases and 2 bases, in that order; junction bases with no gene match: 14. The CDR3 bases are TGTGCCAGCAGCTTTACCTTCGGGACAGGGGGGTGCAACTATGGCTACACCTTC. Amino acid sequence: CASSFTFGTGGCNYGYTF.

The chain recombines TRBV12-3 or TRBV12-4 with TRBJ2-5, with TRBD2 matching over 7 bases. V was pared by 6 bases and J by 5 bases, with 12 bases of the junction left unmatched. This CDR3 contains 15 residues. CDR3 residues: CASRPGTTPGETQYF. The DNA for the CDR3 is TGTGCCAGCAGGCCCGGGACTACCCCTGGGGAGACCCAGTACTTC.

This rearrangement joins TRBV20-1 to TRBJ1-2, with D hard to call. V was cut by 3 bases and J by 6 bases, with 11 bases left in between. The CDR3 extends over 12 amino acids. The germline gives CDR1 DFQATT, CDR2 SNEGSKA (reference sequence). The CDR3 spells CSASNGIDGYTF. For the CDR3, the DNA is TGCAGTGCTAGCAACGGCATAGATGGCTACACCTTC.